The T cell receptor (beta chain) under discussion was sequenced for a study of response to subunit inactivated influenza vaccine. One entry per CDR3 protein, called by TCRdb with MiXCR from the RT-PCR reads. The sample holds around 600,000 distinct CDR3 sequences, around 11% seen once. These same data were also listed under a study on T cells expressing NK-cell markers. That study reports: UMIs were included in TCR beta cDNA generated by 5'RACE template switching. Seven donors tested HCMV-seropositive and one tested seronegative among the eight sequenced. Specificity for HCMV among expanded NKG2C+ T cell clones was not established.

The clonotype originates from a man aged 50-60 years who received an inactivated influenza vaccine. Source: PBMCs from blood, taken on the day of vaccination.

CDR3 loop: CASSLPGRGTEAFF. The CDR3 bases are TGTGCCAGCAGCTTACCCGGGAGGGGGACTGAAGCTTTCTTT. This chain joins TRBV7-9 and TRBJ1-1, with TRBD1 as a possible D gene (6 bases). The V and J ends lost 2 bases and 5 bases respectively, with 12 bases between them. The CDR3 runs to 14 residues. Germline V CDR1 and CDR2: SEHNR, FQNEAQ (reference sequence).